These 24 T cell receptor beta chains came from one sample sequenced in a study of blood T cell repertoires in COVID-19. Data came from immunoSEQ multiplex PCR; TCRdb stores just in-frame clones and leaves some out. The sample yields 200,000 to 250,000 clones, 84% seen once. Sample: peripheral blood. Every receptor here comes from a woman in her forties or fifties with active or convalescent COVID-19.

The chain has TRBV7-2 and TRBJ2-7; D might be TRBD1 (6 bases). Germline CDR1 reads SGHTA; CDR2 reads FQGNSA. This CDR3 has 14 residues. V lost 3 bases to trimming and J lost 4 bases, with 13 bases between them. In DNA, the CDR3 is TGTGCCAGCAGCTTGTTCGGACAGTTTTACGAGCAGTACTTC. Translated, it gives CASSLFGQFYEQYF.

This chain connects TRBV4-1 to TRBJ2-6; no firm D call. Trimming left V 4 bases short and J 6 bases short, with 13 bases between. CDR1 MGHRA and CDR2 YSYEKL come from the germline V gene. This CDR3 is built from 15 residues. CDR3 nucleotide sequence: TGCGCCAGCAGCCTATTACTTGATGTGGCCAACGTCCTGACTTTC. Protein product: CASSLLLDVANVLTF.

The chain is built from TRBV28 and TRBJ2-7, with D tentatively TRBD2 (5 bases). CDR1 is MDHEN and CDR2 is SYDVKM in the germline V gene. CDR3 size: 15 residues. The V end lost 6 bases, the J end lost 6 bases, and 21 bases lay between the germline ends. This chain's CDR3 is CASSPRRAGLSEQYF. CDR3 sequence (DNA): TGTGCCAGCAGCCCCAGACGGGCGGGCTTGAGCGAGCAGTACTTC.

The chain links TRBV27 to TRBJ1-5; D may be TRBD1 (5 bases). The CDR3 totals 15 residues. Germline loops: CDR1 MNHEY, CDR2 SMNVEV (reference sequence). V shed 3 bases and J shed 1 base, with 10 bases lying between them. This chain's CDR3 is CASSFGGGSNQPQHF. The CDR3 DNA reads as TGTGCCAGCAGTTTTGGGGGAGGGAGCAATCAGCCCCAGCATTTT.

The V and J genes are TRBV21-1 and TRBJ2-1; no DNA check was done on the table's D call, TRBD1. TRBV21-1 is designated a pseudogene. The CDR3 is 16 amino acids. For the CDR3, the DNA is TGTGCCAGCAGCAAAGGGGTCAGGGACTCCTACAATGAGCAGTTCTTC. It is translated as CASSKGVRDSYNEQFF.

The CDR3 is CASSRVRGNTGELFF. CDR3 DNA sequence: TGTGCCAGCTCACGCGTCAGGGGAAACACCGGGGAGCTGTTTTTT. The rearrangement joins TRBV18 to TRBJ2-2, with a tentative D call TRBD1 (6 bases). The V end lost 4 bases, the J end lost 2 bases, and 11 bases lay between the germline ends. CDR3 length equals 15 residues. Germline V gene sequence: CDR1 KGHSH, CDR2 LQKENI.

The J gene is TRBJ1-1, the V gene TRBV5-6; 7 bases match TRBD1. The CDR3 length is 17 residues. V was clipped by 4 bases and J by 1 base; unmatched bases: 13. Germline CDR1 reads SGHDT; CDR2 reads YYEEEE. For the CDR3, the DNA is TGTGCCAGCAGCCGGCGCGTAACAGGGGTCCCGAACACTGAAGCTTTCTTT. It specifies CASSRRVTGVPNTEAFF.

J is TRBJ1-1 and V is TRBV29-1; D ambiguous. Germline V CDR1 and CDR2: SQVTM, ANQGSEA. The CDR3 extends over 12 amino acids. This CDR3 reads CTPRLRGTEAFF. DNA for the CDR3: TGCACTCCGAGGTTACGGGGTACTGAAGCTTTCTTT.

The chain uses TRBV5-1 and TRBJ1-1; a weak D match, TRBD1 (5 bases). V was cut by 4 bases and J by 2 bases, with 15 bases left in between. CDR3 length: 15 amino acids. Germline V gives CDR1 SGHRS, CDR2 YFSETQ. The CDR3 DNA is TGCGCCAGCAGCCTCCCTGACAGCCGAAACACTGAAGCTTTCTTT. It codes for CASSLPDSRNTEAFF.

CDR3 nucleotide sequence: TGTGCCACCAGCAGGGGACAAAACTCTGGGGCCAACGTCCTGACTTTC. Translation: CATSRGQNSGANVLTF. The gene calls are TRBV15 and TRBJ2-6; D is perhaps TRBD1 (6 bases). Trimming cost V 3 bases and J 0 bases, with 9 bases left between them. This CDR3 is built from 16 residues. Germline values: CDR1 LNHNV, CDR2 YYDKDF (reference sequence).

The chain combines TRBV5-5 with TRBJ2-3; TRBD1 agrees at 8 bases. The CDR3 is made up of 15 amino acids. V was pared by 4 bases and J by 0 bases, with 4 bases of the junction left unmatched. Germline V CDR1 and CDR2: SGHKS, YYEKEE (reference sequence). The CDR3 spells CASSPRDRSTDTQYF. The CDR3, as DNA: TGTGCCAGCAGCCCCCGGGACAGGAGCACAGATACGCAGTATTTT.

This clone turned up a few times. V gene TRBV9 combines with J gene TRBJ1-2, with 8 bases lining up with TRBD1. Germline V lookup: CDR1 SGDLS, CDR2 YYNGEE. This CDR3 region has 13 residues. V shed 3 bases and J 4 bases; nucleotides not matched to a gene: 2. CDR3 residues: CASSDGQGYGYTF. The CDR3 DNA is TGTGCCAGCAGCGACGGACAGGGCTATGGCTACACCTTC.

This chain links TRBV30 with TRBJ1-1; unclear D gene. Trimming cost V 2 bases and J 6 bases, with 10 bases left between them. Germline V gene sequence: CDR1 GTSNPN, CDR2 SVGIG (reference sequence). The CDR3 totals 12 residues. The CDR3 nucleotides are TGTGCCTGGAGTCCGAGGCAATCTGAAGCTTTCTTT. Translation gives CAWSPRQSEAFF. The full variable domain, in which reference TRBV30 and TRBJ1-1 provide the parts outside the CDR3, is SQTIHQWPATLVQPVGSPLSLECTVEGTSNPNLYWYRQAAGRGLQLLFYSVGIGQISSEVPQNLSASRPQDRQFILSSKKLLLSDSGFYLCAWSPRQSEAFFGQGTRLTVV.

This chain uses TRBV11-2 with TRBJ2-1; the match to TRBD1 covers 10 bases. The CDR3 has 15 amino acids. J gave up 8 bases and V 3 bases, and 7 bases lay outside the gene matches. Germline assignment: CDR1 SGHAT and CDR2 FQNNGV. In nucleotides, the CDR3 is TGTGCCAGCAGCTTGGGGGACAGGGGAGGAGATGAGCAGTTCTTC. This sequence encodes CASSLGDRGGDEQFF.

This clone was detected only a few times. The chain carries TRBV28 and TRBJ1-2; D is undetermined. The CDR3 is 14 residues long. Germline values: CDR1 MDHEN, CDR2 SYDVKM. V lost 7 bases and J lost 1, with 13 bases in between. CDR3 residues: CASTPSPGNYGYTF. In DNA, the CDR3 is TGTGCCAGCACCCCTAGCCCGGGTAACTATGGCTACACCTTC.

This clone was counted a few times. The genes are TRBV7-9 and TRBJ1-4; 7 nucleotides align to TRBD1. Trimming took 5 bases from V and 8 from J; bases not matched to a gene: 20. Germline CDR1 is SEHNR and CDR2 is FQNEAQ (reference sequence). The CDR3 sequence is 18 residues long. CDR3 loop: CASSPGQKQTGLNEKLFF. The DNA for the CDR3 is TGTGCCAGCAGCCCGGGCCAAAAACAGACAGGGTTAAACGAAAAACTGTTTTTT.

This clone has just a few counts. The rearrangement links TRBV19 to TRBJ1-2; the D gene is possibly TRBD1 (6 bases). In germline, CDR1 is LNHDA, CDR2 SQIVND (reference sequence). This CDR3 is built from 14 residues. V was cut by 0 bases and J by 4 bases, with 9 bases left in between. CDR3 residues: CASSIEEGGYGYTF. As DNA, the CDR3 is TGTGCCAGTAGTATAGAGGAAGGGGGCTATGGCTACACCTTC.

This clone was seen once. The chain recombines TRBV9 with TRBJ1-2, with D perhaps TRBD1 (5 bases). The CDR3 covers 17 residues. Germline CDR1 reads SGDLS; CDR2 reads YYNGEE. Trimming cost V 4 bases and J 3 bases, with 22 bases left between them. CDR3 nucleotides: TGTGCCAGCAGCCTTAACCCCAATTCCAAACAGGACTATGGCTACACCTTC. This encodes CASSLNPNSKQDYGYTF.

As DNA, the CDR3 is TGTGCCAGCAGCCCCACCAGGGCAGGGGAGAACACCGGGGAGCTGTTTTTT. Translating gives CASSPTRAGENTGELFF. The chain has TRBV6-4 and TRBJ2-2; possibly TRBD1 for D (6 bases). The CDR3 contains 17 residues. V was trimmed by 6 bases and J by 1 base, leaving 18 bases between them. In germline, CDR1 is MRHNA, CDR2 SNTAGT.

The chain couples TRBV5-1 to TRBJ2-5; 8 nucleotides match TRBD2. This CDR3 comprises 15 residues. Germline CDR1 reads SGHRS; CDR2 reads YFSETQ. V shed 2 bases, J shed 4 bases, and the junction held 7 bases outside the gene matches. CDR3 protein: CASSFGGASAETQYF. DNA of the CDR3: TGCGCCAGCAGCTTCGGGGGGGCCTCGGCAGAGACCCAGTACTTC.

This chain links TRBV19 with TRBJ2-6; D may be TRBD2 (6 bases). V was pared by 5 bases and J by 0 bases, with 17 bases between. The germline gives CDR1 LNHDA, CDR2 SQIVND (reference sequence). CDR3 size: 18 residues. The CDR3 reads CASSGGGAGSSGANVLTF. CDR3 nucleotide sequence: TGTGCCAGTAGTGGCGGAGGGGCAGGATCCTCTGGGGCCAACGTCCTGACTTTC.

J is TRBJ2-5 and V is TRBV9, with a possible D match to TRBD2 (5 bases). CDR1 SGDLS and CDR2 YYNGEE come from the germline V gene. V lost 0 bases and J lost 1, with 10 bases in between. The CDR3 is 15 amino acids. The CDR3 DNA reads TGTGCCAGCAGCGTAGGATCGGGAAGCCAAGAGACCCAGTACTTC. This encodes CASSVGSGSQETQYF.

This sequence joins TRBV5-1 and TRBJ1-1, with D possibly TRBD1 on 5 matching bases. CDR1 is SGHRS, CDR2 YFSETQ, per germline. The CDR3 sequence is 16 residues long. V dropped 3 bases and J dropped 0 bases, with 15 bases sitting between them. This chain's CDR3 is CASSSLAVGLNTEAFF. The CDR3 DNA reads TGCGCCAGCAGCTCCCTAGCGGTGGGGCTGAACACTGAAGCTTTCTTT.

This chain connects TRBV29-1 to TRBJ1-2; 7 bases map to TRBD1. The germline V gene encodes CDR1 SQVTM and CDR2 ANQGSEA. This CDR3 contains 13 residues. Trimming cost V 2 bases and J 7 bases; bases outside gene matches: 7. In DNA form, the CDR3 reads TGCAGCGTTGAAAAGACAGGGAATGCTGGCTACACCTTC. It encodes CSVEKTGNAGYTF.